A single T cell receptor beta chain is shown here with its context. Libraries were prepared by immunoSEQ multiplex PCR; TCRdb keeps only in-frame clonotypes and omits some of them. The sample carries 150,000 to 200,000 clones, around 80% recorded once. V dropped 1 base and J dropped 4; count of bases not matched to a gene: 13. Germline CDR1 reads KGHSH; CDR2 reads LQKENI. The CDR3 runs 18 residues. Residents of about two dozen US areas, aged roughly 18 to 90 years, made up the participants. Membership in each cohort depended on participant-reported clinical history. The sample originates from a study of blood T cell repertoires in COVID-19.

The receptor's source is a woman aged 45-65 years who had recovered from COVID-19. The source material was PBMCs or T cells enriched from blood (not recorded which). The chain couples TRBV18 to TRBJ2-3; TRBD1 aligns across 8 bases. The CDR3 loop is CASSPLFATGGIPDTQYF. CDR3 in DNA: TGTGCCAGCTCACCACTGTTCGCCACAGGGGGAATTCCAGATACGCAGTATTTT.